The 29 T cell receptor beta chains given below trace back to one sample, sequenced in a study of cytomegalovirus exposure and HLA in healthy donors. This PCR relied on a set of 60 Vbeta primers and 13 Jbeta primers. Clones were sequenced by immunoSEQ multiplex PCR, and TCRdb holds only the in-frame ones, with some missing. The sample lists around 130,000 clones; 75% to 85% were seen once. Sequencing input: PBMCs. These TCRs come from a woman aged 18-30 years in good health and CMV-seropositive.

This chain joins TRBV12-1 and TRBJ1-1. TRBV12-1 is an annotated pseudogene. The CDR3 runs 12 residues. The CDR3 loop reads CASSFHFLRAFF. The CDR3 bases are TGTGCCAGCAGCTTTCATTTCCTCCGGGCTTTCTTT.

The chain is built from TRBV5-6 and TRBJ2-7; no firm D call. CDR1 and CDR2 (germline): SGHDT, YYEEEE. The CDR3 length is 15 residues. The ends were cut back, 0 bases at V and 0 bases at J, with 10 bases in the middle. The CDR3 DNA reads TGTGCCAGCAGCTTGGAACGGTATAGCTCCTACGAGCAGTACTTC. As protein: CASSLERYSSYEQYF.

This chain uses TRBV13 with TRBJ1-4; D unclear. Deletions cut 5 bases from V and 4 bases from J, with 17 bases between. This CDR3 spans 16 amino acids. Germline lookup yields CDR1 PRHDT and CDR2 FYEKMQ (reference sequence). The DNA for the CDR3 is TGTGCCAGCAGCAAGCACAGCGGCGACCTTAATGAAAAACTGTTTTTT. As protein: CASSKHSGDLNEKLFF.

The rearrangement uses TRBV6-6 and TRBJ1-6; TRBD1 might be the D (5 bases). The germline V gene has CDR1 MNHNY and CDR2 SVGAGI (reference sequence). CDR3 length equals 13 residues. Between the trimmed V and J ends, which lost 6 bases and 8 bases, there was a span of 11 bases. The CDR3 region has the DNA TGTGCCAGCAGCCTCAGACAGCATTCACCCCTCCACTTT. This translates into CASSLRQHSPLHF.

The chain links TRBV5-1 to TRBJ1-1, with 7 nucleotides matching TRBD1. V lost 4 bases, J lost 1 base, and 7 bases stayed unmatched. This CDR3 has 15 residues. Germline loops: CDR1 SGHRS, CDR2 YFSETQ. The chain's CDR3 is CASSGQTGANTEAFF. The CDR3 DNA is TGCGCCAGCAGCGGACAAACAGGGGCGAACACTGAAGCTTTCTTT.

This clone was counted a single time. The chain couples TRBV19 to TRBJ2-2, with 11 bases identical to TRBD2. The V gene end was trimmed by 2 bases and the J gene end by 6 bases; junction bases not matched to a gene: 2. The CDR3 is 15 amino acids. Germline lookup yields CDR1 LNHDA and CDR2 SQIVND (reference sequence). The DNA of the CDR3 is TGTGCCAGTAGTATAATAGCGGGGGGGCCCGGGGAGCTGTTTTTT. Translated: CASSIIAGGPGELFF.

CDR3 DNA: TGTGCCAGCATCGGGGGGCCGAGCACAGATACGCAGTATTTT. Translated: CASIGGPSTDTQYF. The rearrangement joins TRBV6-5 to TRBJ2-3; weak D call: TRBD2 (7 bases). Deletions cut 7 bases from V and 0 bases from J, with 11 bases between. The germline V gene has CDR1 MNHEY and CDR2 SVGAGI. The CDR3 is 14 amino acids.

This clone was observed a single time. This chain links TRBV5-1 with TRBJ1-1; the D is unclear. Germline V gene lookup returns CDR1 SGHRS and CDR2 YFSETQ. The germline V and J ends were trimmed by 7 bases and 4 bases, with 14 bases remaining between them. The CDR3 loop spans 13 amino acids. CDR3 bases: TGCGCCAGCTGGAGGGTGGGTGGCACTGAAGCTTTCTTT. Encoded protein: CASWRVGGTEAFF.

This clone was observed a single time. The rearrangement links TRBV7-9 to TRBJ1-2; 11 nucleotides match TRBD1. The CDR3 has 14 amino acids. The junction had 5 bases not matched to a gene; V was cut back by 5 bases and J by 6 bases. Germline assignment: CDR1 SEHNR and CDR2 FQNEAQ (reference sequence). The CDR3 loop reads CASSAGQGADGYTF. For the CDR3, the DNA is TGTGCCAGCAGCGCAGGACAGGGGGCTGATGGCTACACCTTC.

The chain uses TRBV30 and TRBJ1-1; the D is unclear. This CDR3 is built from 12 residues. V lost 0 bases and J lost 5, with 7 bases in between. The germline CDR1 and CDR2 sequences are GTSNPN and SVGIG (reference sequence). In DNA, the CDR3 is TGTGCCTGGAGTGTTTGGGAGACTGAAGCTTTCTTT. Residues: CAWSVWETEAFF.

This clone came up once. J is TRBJ2-7 and V is TRBV11-3; 11 nucleotides line up with TRBD1. V lost 5 bases, J lost 2 bases, and 8 bases stayed unmatched. There are 16 residues in the CDR3. Per the germline V gene, CDR1 is SGHNT and CDR2 is YENEEA. CDR3 nucleotides: TGTGCCAGCAGCGGAGGACAGGGGGCGAAAACCTACGAGCAGTACTTC. Amino acids: CASSGGQGAKTYEQYF. Variable domain in full (rest from reference TRBV11-3 and TRBJ2-7): EAGVVQSPRYKIIEKKQPVAFWCNPISGHNTLYWYLQNLGQGPELLIRYENEEAVDDSQLPKDRFSAERLKGVDSTLKIQPAELGDSAVYLCASSGGQGAKTYEQYFGPGTRLTVT.

The chain combines TRBV7-6 with TRBJ2-3; D unresolved. CDR3 length equals 12 residues. V was pared by 0 bases and J by 6 bases, with 4 bases between. Germline V gene sequence: CDR1 SGHVS, CDR2 FNYEAQ. The CDR3, as DNA: TGTGCCAGCAGCTTAGCCGAGGATACGCAGTATTTT. It specifies CASSLAEDTQYF.

This chain joins TRBV14 and TRBJ1-6; D is uncertain. Looked up from germline, CDR1 is SGHDN and CDR2 is FVKESK. There are 14 residues in the CDR3. Trimming cost V 8 bases and J 4 bases, with 12 bases left between them. CDR3 amino acids: CASWVRGYNSPLHF. Here the CDR3 DNA reads TGTGCCAGCTGGGTCCGGGGATATAATTCACCCCTCCACTTT.

This chain uses TRBV6-1 with TRBJ2-1, with D maybe TRBD2 (6 bases). The CDR3 is 14 residues long. Trimming removed 6 bases from V and 8 bases from J, with 17 bases in between. Looked up from germline, CDR1 is MNHNS and CDR2 is SASEGT. For the CDR3, the DNA is TGTGCCAGCAGAAACCGTGGGGGAGGCCATGAGCAGTTCTTC. This sequence encodes CASRNRGGGHEQFF.

The CDR3 loop is CASSVADRYNEQFF. In DNA, the CDR3 is TGTGCCAGCAGCGTAGCAGACAGATACAATGAGCAGTTCTTC. This sequence joins TRBV9 and TRBJ2-1, with D maybe TRBD1 (5 bases). Germline-derived CDR1 and CDR2 are SGDLS and YYNGEE. V was pared by 0 bases and J by 4 bases, with 8 bases between. CDR3 size: 14 residues.

This chain links TRBV25-1 with TRBJ1-1; 7 bases agree with TRBD1. The CDR3 loop spans 14 amino acids. Trimming cost V 8 bases and J 2 bases; bases outside gene matches: 8. Germline loops: CDR1 MGHDK, CDR2 SYGVNS. As DNA, the CDR3 is TGTGCCAGCGCTGCCGGGACAGCAAACACTGAAGCTTTCTTT. Translation: CASAAGTANTEAFF.

The chain links TRBV2 to TRBJ1-2; 7 nucleotides agree with TRBD1. This CDR3 is 15 amino acids long. V lost 7 bases and J lost 2; bases outside the gene matches: 10. Germline assignment: CDR1 SNHLY and CDR2 FYNNEI. CDR3 DNA: TGTGCCAGCAACCTACCACAGGGGCCCAACTATGGCTACACCTTC. Its translation: CASNLPQGPNYGYTF.

This clone appeared once. V usage is TRBV5-1 and J usage is TRBJ2-3; the D is unclear. The CDR3 consists of 14 residues. Trimming cost V 2 bases and J 4 bases, with 11 bases left between them. The germline CDR1 and CDR2 sequences are SGHRS and YFSETQ. The CDR3 protein is CASSLSQVADTQYF. Written as DNA, the CDR3 is TGCGCCAGCAGCTTATCCCAGGTGGCAGATACGCAGTATTTT.

The chain has TRBV7-9 and TRBJ2-2; possible D gene TRBD1, 7 bases. Germline lookup yields CDR1 SEHNR and CDR2 FQNEAQ (reference sequence). The length of the CDR3 is 18 residues. The germline V and J ends were trimmed by 3 bases and 0 bases, with 17 bases remaining between them. The CDR3 DNA sequence: TGTGCCAGCAGCTTCTTCGGGGAGGACAGGCCGAACACCGGGGAGCTGTTTTTT. It encodes CASSFFGEDRPNTGELFF.

V is TRBV14 and J is TRBJ2-2; 10 bases agree with TRBD1. V lost 4 bases to trimming and J lost 4 bases; unmatched junction nucleotides: 3. CDR3 length: 15 residues. In germline, CDR1 is SGHDN, CDR2 FVKESK. CDR3 in DNA: TGTGCCAGCAGCCGCGGGACAGGGGTCACCGGGGAGCTGTTTTTT. Encoded protein: CASSRGTGVTGELFF.

V is TRBV4-1 and J is TRBJ1-4; D unresolved. Trimming cost V 4 bases and J 6 bases, with 12 bases left between them. This CDR3 contains 14 residues. From germline, CDR1 is MGHRA and CDR2 YSYEKL. DNA for the CDR3: TGCGCCAGCAGCCGCAATACAGCGGATGAAAAACTGTTTTTT. Translation: CASSRNTADEKLFF.

This chain links TRBV4-1 with TRBJ2-2, with D possibly matching TRBD2 (5 bases). V gave up 4 bases and J gave up 4 bases, with 19 bases separating them. Germline V gene lookup returns CDR1 MGHRA and CDR2 YSYEKL. This CDR3 comprises 17 residues. CDR3 residues: CASSRPGRAKGTGELFF. The CDR3, as DNA: TGCGCCAGCAGCCGCCCCGGGCGGGCGAAGGGCACCGGGGAGCTGTTTTTT.

The chain is built from TRBV19 and TRBJ2-1, with 8 bases lining up with TRBD1. The germline gives CDR1 LNHDA, CDR2 SQIVND (reference sequence). The CDR3 runs 13 residues. J lost 6 bases, V lost 4 bases, and 2 bases had no gene match. The CDR3: CASSTGQGNEQFF. In DNA, the CDR3 is TGTGCCAGTAGTACCGGACAGGGCAATGAGCAGTTCTTC.

The chain recombines TRBV13 with TRBJ2-2; 8 nucleotides line up with TRBD1. The CDR3 covers 14 residues. V lost 11 bases and J lost 6; bases outside the gene matches: 11. CDR1 is PRHDT and CDR2 is FYEKMQ in the germline V gene (reference sequence). In nucleotides, the CDR3 is TGTGCCGCCCCGGCCCAGGGGGCGCCCGGGGAGCTGTTTTTT. Translating it yields CAAPAQGAPGELFF.

This clone has only a few counts. The rearrangement joins TRBV7-9 to TRBJ2-3; TRBD2 matches at 8 bases. Trimming took 1 base from V and 4 from J; bases not matched to a gene: 7. The CDR3 totals 16 residues. Germline-derived CDR1 and CDR2 are SEHNR and FQNEAQ (reference sequence). The CDR3, as DNA: TGTGCCAGCAGCTTAGTACCGGGGGGGGGTGCAGATACGCAGTATTTT. It is translated as CASSLVPGGGADTQYF.

The V and J genes are TRBV19 and TRBJ2-2; 8 nucleotides line up with TRBD1. The germline V gene encodes CDR1 LNHDA and CDR2 SQIVND (reference sequence). Trimming removed 6 bases from V and 3 bases from J; junction bases left unmatched: 9. This CDR3 region has 16 residues. The CDR3 DNA follows: TGTGCCAGTAGAAAACCGACAGGGGTTTACACCGGGGAGCTGTTTTTT. It is translated as CASRKPTGVYTGELFF.

The V call is TRBV6-7, the J call TRBJ2-3, with a weak D call TRBD2 (6 bases). TRBV6-7 is reported as an ORF; its role is uncertain. Deletions cut 6 bases from V and 3 bases from J, with 19 bases between. CDR3 size: 16 residues. This CDR3 is CASRLRDWGRTDTQYF. The CDR3 bases are TGTGCCAGCAGGCTTCGGGACTGGGGGAGGACAGATACGCAGTATTTT.

This clone was recorded a few times. The CDR3 DNA reads TGTGCCAGCAGTAACGACAGGGAAGGCAATCAGCCCCAGCATTTT. Encoded protein: CASSNDREGNQPQHF. The chain employs TRBV2 and TRBJ1-5, with 7 positions matching TRBD1. The J segment lost 2 bases and the V segment lost 5 bases, leaving 6 bases of the junction unmatched. Germline CDR1 and CDR2: SNHLY and FYNNEI. This CDR3 has 15 residues.

The V call is TRBV4-1, the J call TRBJ1-3; 7 bases align to TRBD1. CDR1 and CDR2 (germline): MGHRA, YSYEKL. CDR3 size: 16 residues. The ends lost 7 bases at V and 4 bases at J; junction bases unmatched: 13. The CDR3 region is CASTRKGANSGNTIYF. CDR3 nucleotides: TGCGCCAGCACCCGGAAGGGGGCAAATTCCGGAAACACCATATATTTT.